This T cell receptor beta chain was recorded in a study of T cell responses to AZD1222 COVID-19 vaccine. Generated by immunoSEQ multiplex PCR, the TCRdb table keeps only in-frame clones and is missing some. The sample has about 140,000 clones; around 90% are singletons. Remarks on this clone: What it recognizes is unknown.

Study-wide findings and caveats: Close to half of spike-specific TCRs reportedly recognize unmutated variant regions.

V lost 3 bases and J lost 9; bases outside the gene matches: 11. The CDR3 has 16 residues. Germline loops: CDR1 MNHEY, CDR2 SMNVEV (reference sequence). The chain employs TRBV27 and TRBJ2-7; 13 bases are a match to TRBD2. The sample consisted of peripheral blood, taken on day 0 of AZD1222 vaccination. This clonotype was obtained from an adult in good health. DNA of the CDR3: TGTGCCAGCAGTTTGGTTCGGAATGGACTAGCGGGAGTGCAGTACTTC. Residues: CASSLVRNGLAGVQYF.